Sequencing of this T cell receptor beta chain was carried out in a study of blood T cell repertoires in COVID-19. Original data processing: For nucleated cells, counts were estimated from reference gene primer amplification. The protocol was immunoSEQ multiplex PCR, while the TCRdb copy is restricted to in-frame clones and leaves out a portion. V, J and clone size reflect that table, while D and trimming were determined from the DNA. Among 140,000 to 150,000 clones listed, around 84% were seen once. V lost 0 bases, J lost 7 bases, and 8 bases stayed unmatched. CDR3 size: 18 residues. Germline V gives CDR1 SGHTA, CDR2 FQGNSA.

This chain uses TRBV7-2 with TRBJ2-1; TRBD2 aligns across 14 bases. The material sequenced was peripheral blood. This clonotype was obtained from a human donor in a cohort sampled during active COVID-19. For the CDR3, the DNA is TGTGCCAGCAGCTTAGCGGGGACTAGCGGGAGTGGTTTAAATGAGCAGTTCTTC. Its protein is CASSLAGTSGSGLNEQFF.